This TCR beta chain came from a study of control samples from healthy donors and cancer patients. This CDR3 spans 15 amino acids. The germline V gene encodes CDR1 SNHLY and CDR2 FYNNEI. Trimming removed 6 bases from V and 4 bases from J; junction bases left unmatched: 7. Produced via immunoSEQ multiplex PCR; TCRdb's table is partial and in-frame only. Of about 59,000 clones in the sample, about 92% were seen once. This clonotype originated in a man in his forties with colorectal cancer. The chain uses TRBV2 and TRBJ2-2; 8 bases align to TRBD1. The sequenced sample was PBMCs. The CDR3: CASRVDRGSTGELFF. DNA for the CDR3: TGTGCCAGCAGGGTTGACAGGGGCTCCACCGGGGAGCTGTTTTTT.